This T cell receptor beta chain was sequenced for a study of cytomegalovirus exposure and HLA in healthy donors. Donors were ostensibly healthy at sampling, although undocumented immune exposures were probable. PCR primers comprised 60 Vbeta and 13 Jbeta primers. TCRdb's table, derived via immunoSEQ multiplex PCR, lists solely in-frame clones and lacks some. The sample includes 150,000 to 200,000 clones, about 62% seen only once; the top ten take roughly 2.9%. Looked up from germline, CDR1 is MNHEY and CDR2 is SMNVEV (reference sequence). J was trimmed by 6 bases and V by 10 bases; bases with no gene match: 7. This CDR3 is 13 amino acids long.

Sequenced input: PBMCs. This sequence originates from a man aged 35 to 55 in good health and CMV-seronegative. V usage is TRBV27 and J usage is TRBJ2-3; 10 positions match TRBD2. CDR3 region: CAIRLAGGDTQYF. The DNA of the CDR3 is TGTGCCATCAGATTAGCGGGAGGTGATACGCAGTATTTT.